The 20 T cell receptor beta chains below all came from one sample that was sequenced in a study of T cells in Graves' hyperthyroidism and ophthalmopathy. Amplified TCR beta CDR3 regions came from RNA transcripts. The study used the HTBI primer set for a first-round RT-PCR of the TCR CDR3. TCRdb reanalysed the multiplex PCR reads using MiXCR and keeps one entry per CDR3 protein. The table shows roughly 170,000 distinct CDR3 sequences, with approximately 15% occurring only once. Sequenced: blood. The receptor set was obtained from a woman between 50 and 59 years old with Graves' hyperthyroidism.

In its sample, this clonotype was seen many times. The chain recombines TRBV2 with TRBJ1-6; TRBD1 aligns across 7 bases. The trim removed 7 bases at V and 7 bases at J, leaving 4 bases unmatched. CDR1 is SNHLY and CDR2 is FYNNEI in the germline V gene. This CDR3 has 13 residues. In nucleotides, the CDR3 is TGTGCCAGCACCGGGACAGAAAATTCACCCCTCCACTTT. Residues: CASTGTENSPLHF.

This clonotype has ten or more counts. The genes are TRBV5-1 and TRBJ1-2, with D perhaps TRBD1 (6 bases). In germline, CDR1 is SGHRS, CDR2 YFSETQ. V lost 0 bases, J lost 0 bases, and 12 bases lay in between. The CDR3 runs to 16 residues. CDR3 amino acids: CASSLAGTPTNYGYTF. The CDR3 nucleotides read TGCGCCAGCAGCTTGGCCGGGACACCTACTAACTATGGCTACACCTTC.

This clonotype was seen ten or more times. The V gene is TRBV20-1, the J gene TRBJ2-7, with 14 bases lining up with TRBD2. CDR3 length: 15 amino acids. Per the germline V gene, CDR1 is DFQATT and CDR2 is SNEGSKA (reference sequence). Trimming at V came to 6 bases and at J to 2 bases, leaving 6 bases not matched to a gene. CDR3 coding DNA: TGCAGTGCCGTACCGACTAGCGGGGGGGCCTACGAGCAGTACTTC. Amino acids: CSAVPTSGGAYEQYF.

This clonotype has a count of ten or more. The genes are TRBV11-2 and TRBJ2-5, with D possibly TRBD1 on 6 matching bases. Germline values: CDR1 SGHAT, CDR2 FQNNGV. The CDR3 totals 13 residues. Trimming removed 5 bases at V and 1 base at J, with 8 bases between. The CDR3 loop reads CASSRTVQETQYF. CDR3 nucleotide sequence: TGTGCCAGCAGCCGGACAGTCCAAGAGACCCAGTACTTC.

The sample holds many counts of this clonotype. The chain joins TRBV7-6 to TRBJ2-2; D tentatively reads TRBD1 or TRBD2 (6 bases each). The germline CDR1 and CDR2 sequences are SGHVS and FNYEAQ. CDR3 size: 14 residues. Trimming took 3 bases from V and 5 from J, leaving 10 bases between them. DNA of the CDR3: TGTGCCAGCAGCTTTGGGGGGCCGACCGGGGAGCTGTTTTTT. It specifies CASSFGGPTGELFF.

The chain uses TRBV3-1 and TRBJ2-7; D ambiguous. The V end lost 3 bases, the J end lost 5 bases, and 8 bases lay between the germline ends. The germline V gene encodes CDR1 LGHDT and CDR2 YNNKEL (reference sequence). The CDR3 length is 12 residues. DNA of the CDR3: TGTGCCAGCAGCCAGAATAGCCACGAGCAGTACTTC. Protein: CASSQNSHEQYF.

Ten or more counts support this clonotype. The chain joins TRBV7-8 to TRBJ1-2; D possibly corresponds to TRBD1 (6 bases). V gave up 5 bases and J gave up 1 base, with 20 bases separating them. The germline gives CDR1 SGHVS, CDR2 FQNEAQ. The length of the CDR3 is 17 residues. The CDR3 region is CASSPGFGQNLNYGYTF. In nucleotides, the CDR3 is TGTGCCAGCAGCCCGGGATTCGGACAGAACCTTAACTATGGCTACACCTTC.

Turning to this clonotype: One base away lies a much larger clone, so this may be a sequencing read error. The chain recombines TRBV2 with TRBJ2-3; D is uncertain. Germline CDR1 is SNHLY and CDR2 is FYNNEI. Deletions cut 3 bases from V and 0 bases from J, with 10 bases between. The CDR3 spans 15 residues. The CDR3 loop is CASSDFGPSTDTQYF. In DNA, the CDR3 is TGTGCCAGCAGTGACTTCGGGCCTAGCACAGATACGCAGTATTTT. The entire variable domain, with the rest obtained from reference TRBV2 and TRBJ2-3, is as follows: EPEVTQTPSHQVTQMGQEVILRCVPISNHLYFYWYRQILGQKVEFLVSFYNNEISEKSEIFDDQFSVERPDGSNFTLKIRSTKLEDSAMYFCASSDFGPSTDTQYFGPGTRLTVL.

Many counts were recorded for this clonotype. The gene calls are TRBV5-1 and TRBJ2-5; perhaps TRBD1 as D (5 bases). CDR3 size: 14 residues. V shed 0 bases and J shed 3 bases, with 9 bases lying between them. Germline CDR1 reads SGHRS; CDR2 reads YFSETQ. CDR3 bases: TGCGCCAGCAGCTTGGTACCAGGGAAAGAGACCCAGTACTTC. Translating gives CASSLVPGKETQYF.

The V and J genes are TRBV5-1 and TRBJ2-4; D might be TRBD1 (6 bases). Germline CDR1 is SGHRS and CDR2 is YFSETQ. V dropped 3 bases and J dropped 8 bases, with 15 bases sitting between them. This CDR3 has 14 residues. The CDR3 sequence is CASSSRTVSDIQYF. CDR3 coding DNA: TGCGCCAGCAGCTCCCGGACAGTCTCGGACATTCAGTACTTC.

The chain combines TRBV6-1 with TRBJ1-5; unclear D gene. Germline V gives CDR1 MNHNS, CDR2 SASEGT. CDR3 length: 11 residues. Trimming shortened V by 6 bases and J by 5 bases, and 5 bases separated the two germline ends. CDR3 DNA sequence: TGTGCCAGCAGCCAGTATCAGCCCCAGCATTTT. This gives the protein CASSQYQPQHF.

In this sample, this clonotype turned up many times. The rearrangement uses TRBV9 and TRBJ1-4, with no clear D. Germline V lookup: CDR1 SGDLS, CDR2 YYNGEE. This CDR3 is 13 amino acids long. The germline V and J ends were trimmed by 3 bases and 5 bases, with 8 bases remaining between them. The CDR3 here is CASSGKGNEKLFF. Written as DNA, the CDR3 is TGTGCCAGCAGCGGTAAGGGAAATGAAAAACTGTTTTTT.

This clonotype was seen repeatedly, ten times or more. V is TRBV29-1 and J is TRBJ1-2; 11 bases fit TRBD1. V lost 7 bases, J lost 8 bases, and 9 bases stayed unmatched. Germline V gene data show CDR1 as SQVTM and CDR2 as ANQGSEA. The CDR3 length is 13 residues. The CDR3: CSGRGQGAGGYTF. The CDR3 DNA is TGCAGCGGCCGCGGACAGGGGGCAGGGGGCTACACCTTC.

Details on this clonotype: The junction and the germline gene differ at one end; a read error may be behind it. The CDR3 is CASSELAGGDF. Written as DNA, the CDR3 is TGTGCCAGCAGTGAACTGGCCGGAGGGGACTTC. The chain links TRBV6-1 to TRBJ2-5, with D perhaps TRBD2 (6 bases). The CDR3 loop spans 11 amino acids. Germline CDR1 MNHNS, CDR2 SASEGT.

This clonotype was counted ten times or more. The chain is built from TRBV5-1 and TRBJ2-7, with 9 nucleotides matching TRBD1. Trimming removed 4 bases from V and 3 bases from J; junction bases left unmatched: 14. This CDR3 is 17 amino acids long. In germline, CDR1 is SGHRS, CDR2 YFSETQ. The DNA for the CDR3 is TGCGCCAGCAGCAAAGAAGGTTACAGGACAGGGGACTACGAGCAGTACTTC. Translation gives CASSKEGYRTGDYEQYF.

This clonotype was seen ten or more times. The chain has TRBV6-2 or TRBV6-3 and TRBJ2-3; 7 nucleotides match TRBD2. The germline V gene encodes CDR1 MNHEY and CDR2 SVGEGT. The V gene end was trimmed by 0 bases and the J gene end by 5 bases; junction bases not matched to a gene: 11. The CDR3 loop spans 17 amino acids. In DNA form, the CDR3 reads TGTGCCAGCAGTTACTCGGCTAGCGGTATAGAGAGAGATACGCAGTATTTT. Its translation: CASSYSASGIERDTQYF.

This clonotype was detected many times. This chain's CDR3 is CASSYYYEQYF. The CDR3 nucleotides read TGTGCCAGCAGTTACTACTACGAGCAGTACTTC. The V gene is TRBV6-2 or TRBV6-3, the J gene TRBJ2-7; D not certain. The germline gives CDR1 MNHEY, CDR2 SVGEGT. The germline V and J ends were trimmed by 1 base and 3 bases, with 1 base remaining between them. The CDR3 extends over 11 amino acids.

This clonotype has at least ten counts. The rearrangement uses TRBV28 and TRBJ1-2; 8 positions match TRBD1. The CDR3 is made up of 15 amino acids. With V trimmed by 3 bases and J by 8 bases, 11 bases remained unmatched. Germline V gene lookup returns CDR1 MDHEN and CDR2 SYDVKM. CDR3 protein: CASSFRPLTGDGYTF. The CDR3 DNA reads TGTGCCAGCAGTTTTCGCCCCTTGACAGGGGACGGCTACACCTTC.

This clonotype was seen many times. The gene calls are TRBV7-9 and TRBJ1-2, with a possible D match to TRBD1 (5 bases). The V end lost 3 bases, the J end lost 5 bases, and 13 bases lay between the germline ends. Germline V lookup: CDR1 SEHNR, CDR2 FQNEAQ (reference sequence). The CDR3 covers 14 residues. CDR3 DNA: TGTGCCAGCAGCTTCCAGGCCGGACAATATGGCTACACCTTC. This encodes CASSFQAGQYGYTF.

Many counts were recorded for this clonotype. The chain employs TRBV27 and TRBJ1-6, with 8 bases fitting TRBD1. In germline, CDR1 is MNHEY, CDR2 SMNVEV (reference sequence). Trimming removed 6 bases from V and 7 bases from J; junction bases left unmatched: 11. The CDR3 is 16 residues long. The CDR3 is CASSLDRGVGNSPLHF. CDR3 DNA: TGTGCCAGCAGCCTCGACAGGGGTGTAGGGAATTCACCCCTCCACTTT.